Below are 28 T cell receptor beta chains sequenced from a single sample in a study of blood T cell repertoires in COVID-19. Measured with immunoSEQ multiplex PCR; TCRdb has only the in-frame clones, and not every one. The data hold about 87,000 clones, with about 82% observed a single time. The sample taken for sequencing was peripheral blood. Source of these receptors: a human donor in a cohort sampled during active COVID-19.

This clone appeared a single time. CDR3 in amino acids: CASSEQGWGNQPQHF. The DNA for the CDR3 is TGTGCCAGCAGCGAACAGGGTTGGGGCAATCAGCCCCAGCATTTT. The V call is TRBV7-9, the J call TRBJ1-5; perhaps TRBD1 as D (6 bases). Germline lookup yields CDR1 SEHNR and CDR2 FQNEAQ (reference sequence). Trimming shortened V by 5 bases and J by 2 bases, and 13 bases separated the two germline ends. This CDR3 has 15 amino acids.

Comments on this clone: Different DNA sequences within this sample yield the same CDR3. The rearrangement uses TRBV19 and TRBJ1-5, with TRBD1 identical over 9 bases. Germline trimming cut 3 bases from V and 0 bases from J; bases unmatched to any gene: 6. Germline V gene sequence: CDR1 LNHDA, CDR2 SQIVND (reference sequence). The CDR3 sequence is 17 residues long. In DNA form, the CDR3 reads TGTGCCAGTAGTATTAAACAGGGGGCATATAGCAATCAGCCCCAGCATTTT. Translating it yields CASSIKQGAYSNQPQHF.

This clone was picked up one time. The J gene is TRBJ2-7, the V gene TRBV5-4, with a possible D match to TRBD2 (6 bases). V was shortened by 4 bases and J by 2 bases, with 13 bases between the two germline ends. This CDR3 region has 14 residues. In germline, CDR1 is SGHNT, CDR2 YYREEE (reference sequence). CDR3 region: CASSPRRGAYEQYF. The DNA for the CDR3 is TGTGCCAGCAGCCCACGGCGGGGAGCCTACGAGCAGTACTTC.

The chain recombines TRBV7-2 with TRBJ1-3; D uncertain. The CDR3 has 17 amino acids. The germline CDR1 and CDR2 sequences are SGHTA and FQGNSA. V gave up 3 bases and J gave up 0 bases, with 15 bases separating them. The CDR3 bases are TGTGCCAGCAGCTTCGATCACTTGTCGATCTCTGGAAACACCATATATTTT. Protein sequence: CASSFDHLSISGNTIYF.

This sequence joins TRBV5-1 and TRBJ2-1, with D possibly being TRBD1 (6 bases). The germline V gene has CDR1 SGHRS and CDR2 YFSETQ. The V gene lost 1 base and the J gene lost 8 bases, with 19 bases spanning the gap. The CDR3 has 16 amino acids. CDR3 protein: CASSLTGSGVKHEQFF. The CDR3 nucleotides are TGCGCCAGCAGCTTGACAGGGAGTGGTGTCAAGCATGAGCAGTTCTTC.

V is TRBV7-3 and J is TRBJ2-1, with D possibly TRBD2 on 6 matching bases. Germline V CDR1 and CDR2: SGHTA, FQGTGA. V lost 2 bases, J lost 9 bases, and 11 bases lay in between. This CDR3 is 13 amino acids long. The CDR3 DNA sequence: TGTGCCAGCAGCTTATTAATGGGGGGTGAGCAGTTCTTC. Translating it yields CASSLLMGGEQFF. The full variable domain, completed using reference TRBV7-3 and TRBJ2-1, is GAGVSQTPSNKVTEKGKYVELRCDPISGHTALYWYRQSLGQGPEFLIYFQGTGAADDSGLPNDRFFAVRPEGSVSTLKIQRTERGDSAVYLCASSLLMGGEQFFGPGTRLTVL.

The rearrangement joins TRBV11-2 to TRBJ1-2; the D is unclear. The CDR3 runs to 16 residues. V was cut by 5 bases and J by 4 bases, with 20 bases left in between. CDR1 is SGHAT, CDR2 FQNNGV, per germline. Here the CDR3 reads CASSQRPGEDLYGYTF. In DNA, the CDR3 is TGTGCCAGCAGCCAACGTCCCGGGGAGGACCTCTATGGCTACACCTTC.

The chain employs TRBV25-1 and TRBJ2-1; D is ambiguous. CDR1 and CDR2 (germline): MGHDK, SYGVNS. The ends were cut back, 4 bases at V and 0 bases at J, with 7 bases in the middle. The CDR3 covers 14 residues. The CDR3 protein is CASSGTYSYNEQFF. The CDR3 coding sequence is TGTGCCAGCAGTGGAACATACTCCTACAATGAGCAGTTCTTC. The full variable domain, completed using reference TRBV25-1 and TRBJ2-1, is EADIYQTPRYLVIGTGKKITLECSQTMGHDKMYWYQQDPGMELHLIHYSYGVNSTEKGDLSSESTVSRIRTEHFPLTLESARPSHTSQYLCASSGTYSYNEQFFGPGTRLTVL.

The chain couples TRBV6-6 to TRBJ2-3, with 12 bases identical to TRBD2. Germline lookup yields CDR1 MNHNY and CDR2 SVGAGI (reference sequence). V lost 6 bases, J lost 4 bases, and 8 bases stayed unmatched. The CDR3 is 16 amino acids. In DNA form, the CDR3 reads TGTGCCAGCAGCACCGGACTAGCGGGGCTAGCAGATACGCAGTATTTT. Its protein product is CASSTGLAGLADTQYF.

For the CDR3, the DNA is TGTGCCAGCAGCTTAGCACAGACCCCTAGCACAGATACGCAGTATTTT. This sequence encodes CASSLAQTPSTDTQYF. The chain carries TRBV7-8 and TRBJ2-3, with D hard to call. Trimming left V 0 bases short and J 0 bases short, with 10 bases between. CDR3 length: 16 residues. Germline values: CDR1 SGHVS, CDR2 FQNEAQ.

The CDR3 loop is CASSHGTSQETQYF. CDR3 nucleotide sequence: TGTGCCAGCAGCCATGGGACTAGCCAAGAGACCCAGTACTTC. The chain combines TRBV3-1 (or the pseudogene TRBV3-2) with TRBJ2-5; 8 bases fit TRBD2. With V trimmed by 3 bases and J by 1 base, 1 base remained unmatched. CDR3 length: 14 amino acids. In germline, CDR1 is LGHDT, CDR2 YNNKEL (reference sequence).

The genes are TRBV6-4 and TRBJ2-1; 11 bases match TRBD2. Germline V gene data show CDR1 as MRHNA and CDR2 as SNTAGT. Trimming cost V 4 bases and J 5 bases; bases outside gene matches: 4. This CDR3 is built from 15 residues. CDR3 residues: CASSVLAGGHNEQFF. In nucleotides, the CDR3 is TGTGCCAGCAGTGTTCTAGCGGGAGGCCACAATGAGCAGTTCTTC.

The chain is built from TRBV3-1 (or the pseudogene TRBV3-2) and TRBJ1-2, with 7 nucleotides matching TRBD1. V lost 2 bases, J lost 9 bases, and 3 bases stayed unmatched. The CDR3 contains 12 residues. Per germline, CDR1 LGHDT and CDR2 YNNKEL (reference sequence). For the CDR3, the DNA is TGTGCCAGCAGCCAATCACAGGGGAGCTACACCTTC. Encoded protein: CASSQSQGSYTF.

This clone has more than one count but fewer than ten. The chain couples TRBV15 to TRBJ2-1; 9 bases align to TRBD1. V was pared by 2 bases and J by 5 bases, with 10 bases of the junction left unmatched. Germline assignment: CDR1 LNHNV and CDR2 YYDKDF (reference sequence). There are 17 residues in the CDR3. The CDR3 reads CATSRIIDRGSHNEQFF. Written as DNA, the CDR3 is TGTGCCACCAGCAGAATTATCGACAGGGGGTCCCACAATGAGCAGTTCTTC.

The CDR3 reads CSVEGAGYIQYF. The CDR3 DNA reads TGCAGCGTTGAAGGAGCAGGGTATATTCAGTACTTC. The V and J genes are TRBV29-1 and TRBJ2-4, with D possibly matching TRBD1 (5 bases). V was pared by 1 base and J by 10 bases, with 11 bases between. This CDR3 has 12 amino acids. Germline CDR1 is SQVTM and CDR2 is ANQGSEA.

Written as DNA, the CDR3 is TGTGCCAGTAGTGTTAGCGGAGGGAGCACAGATACGCAGTATTTT. It translates to CASSVSGGSTDTQYF. The chain couples TRBV19 to TRBJ2-3, with D maybe TRBD2 (6 bases). Germline CDR1 reads LNHDA; CDR2 reads SQIVND (reference sequence). The CDR3 has 15 residues. V dropped 5 bases and J dropped 0 bases, with 12 bases sitting between them.

This clone showed up just once. In DNA form, the CDR3 reads TGTGCCAGCAGTTCCCAGGGGGCGCTTGATGAAAAACTGTTTTTT. Encoded protein: CASSSQGALDEKLFF. The rearrangement uses TRBV28 and TRBJ1-4, with 8 bases lining up with TRBD1. The CDR3 loop spans 15 amino acids. Germline loops: CDR1 MDHEN, CDR2 SYDVKM. V shed 4 bases, J shed 6 bases, and the junction held 7 bases outside the gene matches.

This rearrangement joins TRBV7-2 to TRBJ2-2; TRBD2 agrees at 7 bases. The CDR3 is 15 residues long. Per the germline V gene, CDR1 is SGHTA and CDR2 is FQGNSA. V was pared by 8 bases and J by 4 bases, with 10 bases of the junction left unmatched. In DNA, the CDR3 is TGTGCCAGCGCCCTGACTAGCTGGGCCACCGGGGAGCTGTTTTTT. Encoded protein: CASALTSWATGELFF.

This rearrangement joins TRBV5-6 to TRBJ2-5, with 8 bases that match TRBD2. Trimming at V came to 4 bases and at J to 5 bases, leaving 13 bases not matched to a gene. CDR3 length: 16 residues. Germline loops: CDR1 SGHDT, CDR2 YYEEEE. CDR3 in amino acids: CASSLTVTGGAETQYF. CDR3 in DNA: TGTGCCAGCAGCCTGACTGTGACCGGGGGGGCTGAGACCCAGTACTTC. The full variable domain, with the rest looked up from reference TRBV5-6 and TRBJ2-5, is DAGVTQSPTHLIKTRGQQVTLRCSPKSGHDTVSWYQQALGQGPQFIFQYYEEEERQRGNFPDRFSGHQFPNYSSELNVNALLLGDSALYLCASSLTVTGGAETQYFGPGTRLLVL.

The V and J genes are TRBV20-1 and TRBJ1-3, with D maybe TRBD1 (5 bases). Germline values: CDR1 DFQATT, CDR2 SNEGSKA (reference sequence). This CDR3 spans 16 amino acids. V was pared by 3 bases and J by 3 bases, with 18 bases between. The CDR3 sequence: CSASSGALRGGNTIYF. In nucleotides, the CDR3 is TGCAGTGCTAGTTCTGGGGCCCTAAGAGGTGGAAACACCATATATTTT.

A few counts support this clone. The chain recombines TRBV6-1 with TRBJ2-1; 9 nucleotides agree with TRBD2. Germline loops: CDR1 MNHNS, CDR2 SASEGT. J lost 8 bases, V lost 4 bases, and 12 bases had no gene match. The CDR3 has 16 amino acids. CDR3 protein: CASSVVAGGPQDEQFF. CDR3 DNA: TGTGCCAGCAGTGTCGTCGCGGGGGGGCCCCAGGATGAGCAGTTCTTC.

The V and J genes are TRBV19 and TRBJ2-5; D ambiguous. The CDR3 extends over 13 amino acids. Germline V lookup: CDR1 LNHDA, CDR2 SQIVND (reference sequence). Deletions cut 5 bases from V and 4 bases from J, with 11 bases between. CDR3: CASSSRLGETQYF. The CDR3 DNA follows: TGTGCCAGTAGTTCCCGTCTAGGAGAGACCCAGTACTTC.

J is TRBJ2-3 and V is TRBV3-1 (or the pseudogene TRBV3-2), with TRBD2 identical over 12 bases. The CDR3 runs 16 residues. Trimming at V came to 5 bases and at J to 4 bases, leaving 7 bases not matched to a gene. Germline-derived CDR1 and CDR2 are LGHDT and YNNKEL (reference sequence). The CDR3 nucleotides are TGTGCCAGCAGCACCCGGACTAGCGGGGCCCCAGATACGCAGTATTTT. Its translation is CASSTRTSGAPDTQYF.

The gene calls are TRBV28 and TRBJ2-3; 15 bases map to TRBD2. This CDR3 has 18 residues. Germline trimming cut 5 bases from V and 2 bases from J; bases unmatched to any gene: 8. Germline V gives CDR1 MDHEN, CDR2 SYDVKM. CDR3 bases: TGTGCCAGCAGTCCCTGGACTAGCGGGAGGGGATACACAGATACGCAGTATTTT. Its protein product is CASSPWTSGRGYTDTQYF.

The rearrangement uses TRBV4-3 and TRBJ1-3, with TRBD1 identical over 7 bases. This CDR3 has 16 residues. CDR1 LGHNA and CDR2 YSLEER come from the germline V gene. V trimming: 4 bases; J trimming: 4 bases; junction bases outside the gene matches: 10. The CDR3 region has the DNA TGCGCCAGCAGCCTCACTTCACCGGGACAGGGAAACACCATATATTTT. Translation gives CASSLTSPGQGNTIYF.

CDR3 region: CASSLAEHGQTQYF. In DNA form, the CDR3 reads TGCGCCAGCAGTTTAGCGGAACATGGGCAGACCCAGTACTTC. This sequence joins TRBV5-1 and TRBJ2-5; possibly TRBD2 for D (6 bases). The CDR3 contains 14 residues. V was shortened by 5 bases and J by 6 bases, with 17 bases between the two germline ends. The germline V gene has CDR1 SGHRS and CDR2 YFSETQ. The full variable domain, its missing parts supplied by reference TRBV5-1 and TRBJ2-5, is KAGVTQTPRYLIKTRGQQVTLSCSPISGHRSVSWYQQTPGQGLQFLFEYFSETQRNKGNFPGRFSGRQFSNSRSEMNVSTLELGDSALYLCASSLAEHGQTQYFGPGTRLLVL.

This chain connects TRBV25-1 to TRBJ2-5; D is uncertain. Trimming left V 6 bases short and J 2 bases short, with 13 bases between. The germline V gene has CDR1 MGHDK and CDR2 SYGVNS. CDR3 length: 14 amino acids. The CDR3 DNA reads as TGTGCCAGCAGCGTACAGCATTCTCAAGAGACCCAGTACTTC. Residues: CASSVQHSQETQYF.

The J gene is TRBJ1-4, the V gene TRBV7-2, with D possibly being TRBD1 (6 bases). The CDR3 runs to 14 residues. The V gene lost 6 bases and the J gene lost 3 bases, with 11 bases spanning the gap. Germline assignment: CDR1 SGHTA and CDR2 FQGNSA. Here the CDR3 DNA reads TGTGCCAGCAGTTACAGGGCTGCTAATGAAAAACTGTTTTTT. Protein product: CASSYRAANEKLFF. The variable domain in full, completed from reference TRBV7-2 and TRBJ1-4, reads GAGVSQSPSNKVTEKGKDVELRCDPISGHTALYWYRQSLGQGLEFLIYFQGNSAPDKSGLPSDRFSAERTGGSVSTLTIQRTQQEDSAVYLCASSYRAANEKLFFGSGTQLSVL.